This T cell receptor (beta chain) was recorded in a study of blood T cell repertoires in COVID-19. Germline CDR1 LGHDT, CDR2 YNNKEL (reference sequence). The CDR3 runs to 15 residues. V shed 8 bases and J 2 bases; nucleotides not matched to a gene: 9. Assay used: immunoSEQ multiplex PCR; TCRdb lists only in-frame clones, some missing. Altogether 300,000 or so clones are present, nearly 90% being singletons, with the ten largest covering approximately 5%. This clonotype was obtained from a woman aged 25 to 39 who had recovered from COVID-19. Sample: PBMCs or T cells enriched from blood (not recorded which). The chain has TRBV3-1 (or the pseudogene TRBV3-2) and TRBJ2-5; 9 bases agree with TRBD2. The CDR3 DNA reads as TGTGCCAGCTTCCTCGCGGGGGGGAGGCAAGAGACCCAGTACTTC. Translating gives CASFLAGGRQETQYF.